This TCR beta chain was captured in a study of cytomegalovirus exposure and HLA in healthy donors. Study summary: Early released data had around 88 million unique TCRs, all coming from HLA-typed donors. Findings and caveats of the study: In a later analysis, V- and J-gene trimming of beta chains associated with a DCLRE1C missense variant, replicated independently. V segments that were indistinguishable, TRBV6-2 and TRBV6-3 among them, were omitted from analysis.

The V gene's germline CDR1 is SNHLY and CDR2 FYNNEI. This CDR3 comprises 15 residues. V was trimmed by 0 bases and J by 6 bases, leaving 12 bases between them. A multiplex PCR was run with 60 Vbeta primers and 13 Jbeta primers. Assay used: immunoSEQ multiplex PCR; TCRdb lists only in-frame clones, some missing. The repertoire holds 35,000 to 45,000 clones, with roughly 90% as singletons. This clone was recorded once. The antigen is unknown. This receptor was obtained from a woman aged 18-29 years in good health and CMV-seronegative. V and J are TRBV2 and TRBJ1-5, with a tentative D call TRBD1 (5 bases). Sequencing was carried out using PBMCs. This CDR3 is CASSEAQRGSQPQHF. The CDR3 DNA sequence: TGTGCCAGCAGTGAAGCGCAAAGGGGAAGTCAGCCCCAGCATTTT.